This entry lists 13 T cell receptor beta chains sequenced from one sample in a study of CD8 T cells in ankylosing spondylitis. The study, taken as a whole, reports: Ankylosing spondylitis blood seemed to carry a telltale TCR beta motif made of under 10 highly homologous variants.

TCRdb redid the calling of the 5' RACE reads with MiXCR, one entry per CDR3 protein. The sample has tens of thousands of distinct CDR3 sequences, around 8.3% seen once. Their recognized antigens are unknown. Sequenced: blood, either unsorted or a sorted T cell fraction (not recorded which). The source of these receptors is a male donor with ankylosing spondylitis.

This clonotype came up a few times. This chain joins TRBV6-1 and TRBJ2-1; 8 bases align to TRBD2. CDR1 is MNHNS, CDR2 SASEGT, per germline. V dropped 2 bases and J dropped 0; count of bases not matched to a gene: 3. The CDR3 runs 16 residues. The CDR3 DNA sequence: TGTGCCAGCAGTGAACCGGGGGGGAGCTCCTACAATGAGCAGTTCTTC. It codes for CASSEPGGSSYNEQFF.

This clonotype was observed a handful of times. The rearrangement uses TRBV11-2 and TRBJ1-1; no reliable D call. In germline, CDR1 is SGHAT, CDR2 FQNNGV. The CDR3 has 13 residues. Trimming shortened V by 0 bases and J by 5 bases, and 7 bases separated the two germline ends. This CDR3 is CASSLEVRTEAFF. The CDR3 nucleotides read TGTGCCAGCAGCTTAGAAGTCAGAACTGAAGCTTTCTTT. The full variable domain, in which reference TRBV11-2 and TRBJ1-1 provide the parts outside the CDR3, is EAGVAQSPRYKIIEKRQSVAFWCNPISGHATLYWYQQILGQGPKLLIQFQNNGVVDDSQLPKDRFSAERLKGVDSTLKIQPAKLEDSAVYLCASSLEVRTEAFFGQGTRLTVV.

This clonotype has only a few counts. The V and J genes are TRBV13 and TRBJ2-5; D tentatively reads TRBD1 or TRBD2 (5 bases each). Germline V gives CDR1 PRHDT, CDR2 FYEKMQ (reference sequence). V was clipped by 5 bases and J by 2 bases, with 12 bases between them. The CDR3 length is 14 residues. CDR3: CASSPLGAQETQYF. The CDR3 DNA is TGTGCCAGCAGCCCCCTCGGGGCGCAAGAGACCCAGTACTTC.

The chain combines TRBV4-1 with TRBJ1-1, with D unclear. CDR1 is MGHRA, CDR2 YSYEKL, per germline. V lost 0 bases and J 7 bases, leaving 9 bases between the germline ends. The CDR3 is 13 residues long. CDR3 DNA: TGCGCCAGCAGCCAAGATAACCAGATTGAAGCTTTCTTT. It translates to CASSQDNQIEAFF.

The rearrangement links TRBV9 to TRBJ2-7; 7 bases fit TRBD1. The CDR3 length is 15 residues. The germline V gene encodes CDR1 SGDLS and CDR2 YYNGEE. The trim removed 4 bases at V and 0 bases at J, leaving 7 bases unmatched. The CDR3 DNA sequence: TGTGCCAGCAGCAATGGACAGGAGAGCTCCTACGAGCAGTACTTC. As protein: CASSNGQESSYEQYF.

This clonotype has more than one count but fewer than ten. The chain links TRBV27 to TRBJ2-7; TRBD2 matches 9 bases. V was pared by 6 bases and J by 3 bases, with 6 bases of the junction left unmatched. This CDR3 contains 14 residues. Germline assignment: CDR1 MNHEY and CDR2 SMNVEV (reference sequence). The CDR3 DNA reads TGTGCCAGCAGCCCGGGACTAGCCTACTACGAGCAGTACTTC. Residues: CASSPGLAYYEQYF.

This clonotype was counted a few times. This chain joins TRBV10-2 and TRBJ1-5; no definite D call. The germline V gene has CDR1 WSHSY and CDR2 SAAADI. The CDR3 spans 14 residues. The V and J ends lost 3 bases and 0 bases respectively, with 6 bases between them. For the CDR3, the DNA is TGCGCCAGCAGTGAATACGGTAGCAATCAGCCCCAGCATTTT. It codes for CASSEYGSNQPQHF.

The sample holds a few counts of this clonotype. V gene TRBV19 combines with J gene TRBJ1-1; 7 bases are a match to TRBD1. Per germline, CDR1 LNHDA and CDR2 SQIVND (reference sequence). There are 16 residues in the CDR3. J lost 0 bases, V lost 0 bases, and 4 bases had no gene match. CDR3 region: CASSIDWTGMNTEAFF. The CDR3 DNA is TGTGCCAGTAGTATAGACTGGACAGGCATGAACACTGAAGCTTTCTTT.

This clonotype turned up a few times. The chain is built from TRBV11-2 and TRBJ2-7, with a weak D call TRBD2 (6 bases). This CDR3 has 14 amino acids. Germline CDR1 SGHAT, CDR2 FQNNGV. V shed 5 bases and J shed 1 base, with 12 bases lying between them. The CDR3 loop is CASSPFSGSYEQYF. CDR3 bases: TGTGCCAGCAGCCCTTTTAGCGGATCCTACGAGCAGTACTTC.

This clonotype was found a few times. The chain couples TRBV4-2 to TRBJ2-4; D might be TRBD1 (6 bases). Per germline, CDR1 LGHNA and CDR2 YNFKEQ. V was pared by 3 bases and J by 8 bases, with 14 bases between. CDR3 length equals 14 residues. CDR3 sequence (DNA): TGTGCCAGCAGCCATACAGGGATGAGGGACATTCAGTACTTC. This codes for CASSHTGMRDIQYF.

This chain links TRBV7-9 with TRBJ1-3; the match to TRBD1 covers 7 bases. The trim removed 6 bases at V and 2 bases at J, leaving 7 bases unmatched. The germline CDR1 and CDR2 sequences are SEHNR and FQNEAQ (reference sequence). CDR3 size: 15 residues. For the CDR3, the DNA is TGTGCCAGCAGGACCGACGGGACAGCTGGAAACACCATATATTTT. Its protein product is CASRTDGTAGNTIYF. Based on the CDR3 plus reference TRBV7-9 and TRBJ1-3, the full variable domain is DTGVSQNPRHKITKRGQNVTFRCDPISEHNRLYWYRQTLGQGPEFLTYFQNEAQLEKSRLLSDRFSAERPKGSFSTLEIQRTEQGDSAMYLCASRTDGTAGNTIYFGEGSWLTVV.

This clonotype was counted many times. The rearrangement joins TRBV2 to TRBJ2-7, with TRBD1 identical over 7 bases. Germline lookup yields CDR1 SNHLY and CDR2 FYNNEI. The junction had 6 bases not matched to a gene; V was cut back by 4 bases and J by 0 bases. The CDR3 spans 15 residues. This CDR3 is CASSAGTESSYEQYF. DNA for the CDR3: TGTGCCAGCAGTGCAGGGACAGAGAGCTCCTACGAGCAGTACTTC.

This sequence joins TRBV5-1 and TRBJ2-3; 10 nucleotides line up with TRBD2. The J segment lost 0 bases and the V segment lost 4 bases, leaving 5 bases of the junction unmatched. Germline CDR1 is SGHRS and CDR2 is YFSETQ. The CDR3 runs to 16 residues. The CDR3 spells CASSPETSGSTDTQYF. In nucleotides, the CDR3 is TGCGCCAGCAGCCCCGAGACTAGCGGGAGCACAGATACGCAGTATTTT. Drawing the rest from reference TRBV5-1 and TRBJ2-3, the complete variable domain is KAGVTQTPRYLIKTRGQQVTLSCSPISGHRSVSWYQQTPGQGLQFLFEYFSETQRNKGNFPGRFSGRQFSNSRSEMNVSTLELGDSALYLCASSPETSGSTDTQYFGPGTRLTVL.